This record covers a single T cell receptor beta chain. Its specificity is not known. These data are taken from a study of blood T cells in healthy people across ages. Peripheral blood, around 10 milliliters per donor, was collected. Primers used in a second PCR of roughly 6 to 11 cycles were a sample-barcoded 5' primer and a J-beta primer mix. TCRdb re-analysed the 5' RACE reads in MiXCR, keeping a single row per CDR3 protein. The table has about 720,000 distinct CDR3 sequences, 25% seen once. V lost 8 bases and J lost 7; bases outside the gene matches: 9. The CDR3 runs to 14 residues. From germline, CDR1 is MDHEN and CDR2 SYDVKM. Study-wide results and caveats: Older age went with lower TCR beta diversity per million T cells, in a roughly linear way. Donors of long life had a larger count of naive CD4+ cells and greater diversity than aged donors.

These records were also assigned to another study, of T cells of mothers and their children. That paper states: All extracted RNA went into cDNA synthesis, approximately 1.4 ug per 15 ul.

The chain links TRBV28 to TRBJ2-2, with 8 bases lining up with TRBD1. The sequence derives from a boy aged 5-17 years in good health. The sample was blood. The CDR3 nucleotides read TGTGCCAGCGATACAGGGGGTCCCGGCGGGGAGCTGTTTTTT. It is translated as CASDTGGPGGELFF.